These T cell receptor beta chains were read from a single sample in a study of post-analysis software for immune sequencing data. From the PCR reads, TCRdb called clonotypes with MiXCR, one entry per CDR3 protein. The sample has about 820,000 distinct CDR3 sequences; roughly 50% are singletons. The material sequenced was blood. These receptors all stem from a girl between 5 and 17 years old with multiple sclerosis. Both conserved end residues are part of each CDR3.

len: 14; j_gene: TRBJ2-1; v_gene: TRBV6-2/TRBV6-3; CDR3aa: CASSNGQAYNEQFF
len: 12; j_gene: TRBJ1-1; v_gene: TRBV12-5; CDR3aa: CASGSLLTEAFF
len: 16; j_gene: TRBJ2-1; v_gene: TRBV10-3; CDR3aa: CAIRGTVLRSYNEQFF
len: 12; j_gene: TRBJ2-3; v_gene: TRBV10-3; CDR3aa: CAISESGGTQYF
len: 16; j_gene: TRBJ2-3; v_gene: TRBV7-9; CDR3aa: CASSLVGTGATDTQYF
len: 15; j_gene: TRBJ2-7; v_gene: TRBV4-1; CDR3aa: CASSQAGTGSYEQYF
len: 14; j_gene: TRBJ1-2; v_gene: TRBV20-1; CDR3aa: CSAKPTATHYGYTF
len: 14; j_gene: TRBJ2-7; v_gene: TRBV16; CDR3aa: CASSQYGQRYEQYF
len: 15; j_gene: TRBJ2-1; v_gene: TRBV30; CDR3aa: CAWSMTSGSYNEQFF
len: 15; j_gene: TRBJ1-1; v_gene: TRBV7-9; CDR3aa: CASSSPRQGNTEAFF
len: 16; j_gene: TRBJ2-5; v_gene: TRBV20-1; CDR3aa: CSARLRGTSGTGEQYF
len: 13; j_gene: TRBJ1-1; v_gene: TRBV29-1; CDR3aa: CSDLQGSSYEAFF
len: 13; j_gene: TRBJ1-1; v_gene: TRBV5-1; CDR3aa: CASSSETNTEAFF
len: 15; j_gene: TRBJ1-5; v_gene: TRBV10-3; CDR3aa: CAISDRTAANQPQHF
len: 16; j_gene: TRBJ2-4; v_gene: TRBV4-1; CDR3aa: CASRRTGALAKNIQYF
len: 14; j_gene: TRBJ2-7; v_gene: TRBV3-1; CDR3aa: CASSQEGKDYEQYF
len: 15; j_gene: TRBJ2-3; v_gene: TRBV7-9; CDR3aa: CASSPRGKHTDTQYF
len: 14; j_gene: TRBJ2-7; v_gene: TRBV7-2; CDR3aa: CASSPGTSGNVQYF
len: 12; j_gene: TRBJ2-1; v_gene: TRBV27; CDR3aa: CASTGGAYEQFF
len: 15; j_gene: TRBJ2-7; v_gene: TRBV7-9; CDR3aa: CASSLVGQGQYEQYF
len: 15; j_gene: TRBJ2-1; v_gene: TRBV3-1; CDR3aa: CAGRRSGGRGNEQFF
len: 16; j_gene: TRBJ2-7; v_gene: TRBV6-5; CDR3aa: CASSQRGVQTSYEQYF
len: 14; j_gene: TRBJ2-5; v_gene: TRBV20-1; CDR3aa: CSARASGRGETQYF
len: 13; j_gene: TRBJ1-5; v_gene: TRBV20-1; CDR3aa: CSATFQADQPQHF
len: 15; j_gene: TRBJ2-5; v_gene: TRBV15; CDR3aa: CATSRDRTPVETQYF
len: 14; j_gene: .; v_gene: TRBV20-1; CDR3aa: CSARPSGTAYEQYF
len: 17; j_gene: TRBJ2-1; v_gene: TRBV15; CDR3aa: CATRTWTSGVSYNEQFF
len: 14; j_gene: TRBJ2-1; v_gene: TRBV5-1; CDR3aa: CASSLERSYNEQFF
len: 16; j_gene: TRBJ1-2; v_gene: TRBV6-5; CDR3aa: CASSYSPRGPLYGYTF
len: 13; j_gene: TRBJ1-2; v_gene: TRBV5-5; CDR3aa: CASSLFGENGYTF
len: 16; j_gene: TRBJ2-6; v_gene: TRBV5-5; CDR3aa: CASSLVRLSGANVLTF
len: 15; j_gene: TRBJ2-5; v_gene: TRBV20-1; CDR3aa: CSARRGQGGMETQYF
len: 13; j_gene: TRBJ2-1; v_gene: TRBV27; CDR3aa: CASSFNPRVDEFF
len: 15; j_gene: TRBJ2-3; v_gene: TRBV15; CDR3aa: CATSRTGGASDTQYF
len: 12; j_gene: TRBJ2-7; v_gene: TRBV20-1; CDR3aa: CSARTGNYEQYF
len: 16; j_gene: .; v_gene: TRBV7-2; CDR3aa: CASSLVAAGGSYEQYF
len: 16; j_gene: TRBJ2-1; v_gene: TRBV6-6; CDR3aa: CASKGALAGYRNEQFF
len: 13; j_gene: TRBJ2-7; v_gene: TRBV12-3/TRBV12-4; CDR3aa: CASRPSGRDEQYF
len: 12; j_gene: TRBJ2-7; v_gene: TRBV20-1; CDR3aa: CSARVGELEQYF